What follows are 21 T cell receptor beta chains derived from one specimen sequenced in a study of blood T cell repertoires in COVID-19. TCRdb's table, derived via immunoSEQ multiplex PCR, lists solely in-frame clones and lacks some. The sample has about 230,000 clones; roughly 82% are singletons. The sample comprised peripheral blood. These receptors were collected from a woman between 40 and 55 years old who had recovered from COVID-19.

The rearrangement uses TRBV18 and TRBJ1-2; 9 bases agree with TRBD1. Germline loops: CDR1 KGHSH, CDR2 LQKENI. V lost 5 bases and J lost 1; bases outside the gene matches: 8. The CDR3 runs to 16 residues. The CDR3 bases are TGTGCCAGCTCAACGAACCAGGGACAGGGTAACTATGGCTACACCTTC. Its translation is CASSTNQGQGNYGYTF.

This clone was seen a few times. This chain links TRBV4-3 with TRBJ2-3, with 13 positions matching TRBD2. V shed 0 bases and J 1 base; nucleotides not matched to a gene: 10. The CDR3 is 20 residues long. Germline V gives CDR1 LGHNA, CDR2 YSLEER. CDR3 in amino acids: CASSQDGGTSGERGTDTQYF. CDR3 bases: TGCGCCAGCAGCCAAGACGGGGGGACTAGCGGGGAAAGGGGCACAGATACGCAGTATTTT.

The chain has TRBV10-3 and TRBJ1-6; D unclear. The CDR3 length is 15 residues. Germline assignment: CDR1 ENHRY and CDR2 SYGVKD. The V gene lost 0 bases and the J gene lost 6 bases, with 9 bases spanning the gap. CDR3 sequence (DNA): TGTGCCATCAGTGAGTCGGGGAGGTCTAATTCACCCCTCCACTTT. Protein sequence: CAISESGRSNSPLHF.

The table lists this clone with a count of one. The chain joins TRBV5-1 to TRBJ2-5, with 12 nucleotides matching TRBD2. The CDR3 runs to 17 residues. Germline loops: CDR1 SGHRS, CDR2 YFSETQ. Losses at the gene ends were 1 base for V and 2 bases for J; bases not matched to a gene: 6. CDR3 nucleotides: TGCGCCAGCAGCTTGCGCCAAACTAGCGGGGGGCAAGAGACCCAGTACTTC. The encoded protein is CASSLRQTSGGQETQYF. Drawing the rest from reference TRBV5-1 and TRBJ2-5, the complete variable domain is KAGVTQTPRYLIKTRGQQVTLSCSPISGHRSVSWYQQTPGQGLQFLFEYFSETQRNKGNFPGRFSGRQFSNSRSEMNVSTLELGDSALYLCASSLRQTSGGQETQYFGPGTRLLVL.

The chain employs TRBV19 and TRBJ1-5; TRBD1 might be the D (6 bases). Trimming pared 5 bases from V and 2 bases from J, leaving 13 bases between. There are 15 residues in the CDR3. Germline values: CDR1 LNHDA, CDR2 SQIVND (reference sequence). CDR3 sequence (DNA): TGTGCCAGTAGTTCGTGGAGACAGGGCAATCAGCCCCAGCATTTT. Its protein product is CASSSWRQGNQPQHF. Using reference TRBV19 and TRBJ1-5 for the parts outside the CDR3, the full variable domain is DGGITQSPKYLFRKEGQNVTLSCEQNLNHDAMYWYRQDPGQGLRLIYYSQIVNDFQKGDIAEGYSVSREKKESFPLTVTSAQKNPTAFYLCASSSWRQGNQPQHFGDGTRLSIL.

The V gene is TRBV19, the J gene TRBJ2-7, with 7 bases fitting TRBD1. CDR3 length: 14 residues. V was pared by 3 bases and J by 5 bases, with 7 bases of the junction left unmatched. Looked up from germline, CDR1 is LNHDA and CDR2 is SQIVND (reference sequence). CDR3 sequence: CASSIGRQGNEQYF. As DNA, the CDR3 is TGTGCCAGTAGTATTGGACGACAGGGTAACGAGCAGTACTTC.

The V gene is TRBV7-2, the J gene TRBJ2-1, with D perhaps matching TRBD2 (6 bases). Trimming took off 5 bases at V and 3 bases at J, with 14 bases between the two ends. The CDR3 consists of 15 residues. Germline values: CDR1 SGHTA, CDR2 FQGNSA. For the CDR3, the DNA is TGTGCCAGCAGCCGGGACTCCCCAAACTACAATGAGCAGTTCTTC. The encoded protein is CASSRDSPNYNEQFF.

This sequence joins TRBV9 and TRBJ1-2; D ambiguous. The CDR3 is made up of 13 amino acids. Deletions cut 0 bases from V and 2 bases from J, with 5 bases between. CDR1 is SGDLS, CDR2 YYNGEE, per germline. The CDR3 DNA follows: TGTGCCAGCAGCGTAGTCCTCAACTATGGCTACACCTTC. Its protein product is CASSVVLNYGYTF.

Regarding this clone: Different DNA sequences within this sample yield the same CDR3. The chain has TRBV10-3 and TRBJ2-3; 11 positions agree with TRBD2. J gave up 2 bases and V 6 bases, and 4 bases lay outside the gene matches. The CDR3 is made up of 15 amino acids. CDR1 and CDR2 from the germline V gene are ENHRY and SYGVKD. CDR3 nucleotide sequence: TGTGCCATCAGCGATAGCGGGGGGGCCACAGATACGCAGTATTTT. Translating it yields CAISDSGGATDTQYF.

The chain carries TRBV5-6 and TRBJ1-2, with TRBD1 as a possible D gene (5 bases). The CDR3 runs 15 residues. The V and J ends lost 0 bases and 8 bases respectively, with 17 bases between them. Germline V gives CDR1 SGHDT, CDR2 YYEEEE. CDR3 sequence (DNA): TGTGCCAGCAGCTTGGTAGGGGTTGGGATCTCCGGCTACACCTTC. This codes for CASSLVGVGISGYTF.

The gene calls are TRBV10-3 and TRBJ2-7, with a weak D call TRBD1 (6 bases). The CDR3 sequence is 13 residues long. V was pared by 3 bases and J by 9 bases, with 15 bases between. The germline V gene encodes CDR1 ENHRY and CDR2 SYGVKD. The CDR3 DNA is TGTGCCATCAGTGACCCGAGTCAGGGGCGGCAGTACTTC. Translation: CAISDPSQGRQYF.

The chain has TRBV7-2 and TRBJ2-2; D gene unclear. The CDR3 extends over 15 amino acids. Germline V gene data show CDR1 as SGHTA and CDR2 as FQGNSA. The V gene lost 3 bases and the J gene lost 3 bases, with 11 bases spanning the gap. The CDR3 loop reads CASSFMSADTGELFF. CDR3 sequence (DNA): TGTGCCAGCAGCTTTATGTCCGCGGACACCGGGGAGCTGTTTTTT.

The rearrangement links TRBV11-3 to TRBJ1-4; D is possibly TRBD1 (6 bases). Trimming pared 4 bases from V and 8 bases from J, leaving 14 bases between. The CDR3 covers 14 residues. Germline lookup yields CDR1 SGHNT and CDR2 YENEEA. CDR3 DNA: TGTGCCAGCAGCTCAGTACAGGGAGGGGAAAAACTGTTTTTT. Protein: CASSSVQGGEKLFF.

The count of this clone is one. CDR3 residues: CASSYSLDRDTGELFF. For the CDR3, the DNA is TGTGCCAGCAGTTACTCACTCGACAGGGACACCGGGGAGCTGTTTTTT. The V gene is TRBV6-5, the J gene TRBJ2-2; 7 bases are a match to TRBD1. The germline V gene has CDR1 MNHEY and CDR2 SVGAGI. The length of the CDR3 is 16 residues. V was pared by 0 bases and J by 3 bases, with 4 bases of the junction left unmatched.

This chain joins TRBV19 and TRBJ1-3; D is perhaps TRBD1 (5 bases). The CDR3 totals 17 residues. CDR1 LNHDA and CDR2 SQIVND come from the germline V gene (reference sequence). V was shortened by 0 bases and J by 0 bases, with 12 bases between the two germline ends. CDR3 coding DNA: TGTGCCAGTAGTATAGACGGCGGACACAACTCTGGAAACACCATATATTTT. Translating gives CASSIDGGHNSGNTIYF.

The V call is TRBV6-5, the J call TRBJ1-4, with D unclear. The germline V gene encodes CDR1 MNHEY and CDR2 SVGAGI. The V gene lost 2 bases and the J gene lost 8 bases, with 15 bases spanning the gap. The CDR3 is made up of 15 amino acids. CDR3 region: CASSYLKGRGEKLFF. For the CDR3, the DNA is TGTGCCAGCAGTTACCTGAAGGGCCGAGGGGAAAAACTGTTTTTT.

Only one count was recorded for this clone. The chain employs TRBV19 and TRBJ2-3; D may be TRBD1 (6 bases). V shed 4 bases and J shed 4 bases, with 9 bases lying between them. The CDR3 runs 13 residues. The germline CDR1 and CDR2 sequences are LNHDA and SQIVND (reference sequence). The CDR3 coding sequence is TGTGCCAGTAGTACACAGGGAGCAGATACGCAGTATTTT. Protein product: CASSTQGADTQYF.

This chain uses TRBV18 with TRBJ1-4; D is unclear. Trimming pared 3 bases from V and 8 bases from J, leaving 16 bases between. CDR3 length: 15 residues. Per germline, CDR1 KGHSH and CDR2 LQKENI. The CDR3 here is CASSPAMSGSEKLFF. Written as DNA, the CDR3 is TGTGCCAGCTCACCCGCTATGTCGGGTTCGGAAAAACTGTTTTTT.

The V gene is TRBV10-3, the J gene TRBJ1-1; the D gene is possibly TRBD1 (6 bases). V lost 10 bases and J 0 bases, leaving 18 bases between the germline ends. Germline V gene sequence: CDR1 ENHRY, CDR2 SYGVKD. This CDR3 spans 15 amino acids. CDR3 in amino acids: CATWGGRAVNTEAFF. For the CDR3, the DNA is TGTGCCACATGGGGGGGGCGGGCCGTGAACACTGAAGCTTTCTTT.

The chain is built from TRBV6-5 and TRBJ1-1; D is ambiguous. Germline V CDR1 and CDR2: MNHEY, SVGAGI. The V gene lost 6 bases and the J gene lost 8 bases, with 16 bases spanning the gap. The CDR3 sequence is 13 residues long. CDR3 region: CASSPPLQLEAFF. Written as DNA, the CDR3 is TGTGCCAGCAGCCCACCGCTTCAGTTAGAAGCTTTCTTT.

This rearrangement joins TRBV5-1 to TRBJ2-3; the match to TRBD1 covers 8 bases. The CDR3 contains 15 residues. V was clipped by 2 bases and J by 5 bases; unmatched bases: 7. Germline V gives CDR1 SGHRS, CDR2 YFSETQ. The CDR3, as DNA: TGCGCCAGCAGCTTTGGCAGGGGGCGCGAAGATACGCAGTATTTT. Encoded protein: CASSFGRGREDTQYF.